This T cell receptor beta chain was obtained from a study of blood T cell repertoires in COVID-19. Turning to the study itself: Specimens from acute and convalescent COVID-19 originated in the United States, Italy and Spain. Sample material is recorded as cDNA or gDNA derived from T cells, B-cell-depleted T cells, or PBMCs.

Under the authors' procedure: Reference gene primer amplification in the assay estimated nucleated cell counts. Some clones are missing from TCRdb's copy, which holds only in-frame ones; the method was immunoSEQ multiplex PCR. The V and J calls and clone size were taken over from that table, and D and trimming were inferred from the DNA. The table records about 62,000 clones, roughly three quarters of them present only once. Germline CDR1 and CDR2: SGHRS and YFSETQ. This CDR3 has 13 amino acids. Sequenced material: peripheral blood. The TCR was taken from a woman at least 80 years old with active or convalescent COVID-19. The chain has TRBV5-1 and TRBJ2-5, with TRBD2 identical over 11 bases. CDR3 loop: CASSGGVQETQYF. The CDR3 coding sequence is TGCGCAAGTAGCGGGGGGGTCCAAGAGACCCAGTACTTC.